The rows below give T cell receptor beta chains drawn from one sample of a study of blood T cells in healthy people across ages. TCRdb re-called the 5' RACE reads through MiXCR, storing one row per CDR3 protein. The sample holds around 970,000 distinct CDR3 sequences; 51% are singletons and the top ten take about a fifth. Sequenced: blood. These TCRs come from a woman aged 60 to 75 in good health. CDR3s include the opening cysteine and the closing phenylalanine or tryptophan. A D gene is named only where the DNA matches it firmly. Size values are once, few and many counts, or a class for expanded clones, and some rows have none.

>TRBV20-1|few|TRBJ2-5|.
CSAPVGETQYF
>TRBV7-2|.|TRBJ1-2|.
CASSLPGAGIYGYTF
>TRBV5-1|once|TRBJ1-2|.
CASSFVFEDGYTF
>TRBV7-2|.|TRBJ1-2|TRBD1
CASSLTGQAANYGYTF
>TRBV5-1|few|TRBJ2-1|TRBD2
CASSSGGLAGAGANNEQFF
>TRBV4-3|.|TRBJ2-3|TRBD2
CASSQDNIASGSTDTQYF
>TRBV11-2|few|TRBJ2-7|.
CASSLWSGGPYEQYF
>TRBV2|.|TRBJ2-1|.
CASTNLGLFLDEQFF
>TRBV20-1|.|TRBJ2-3|TRBD2
CSAGAAGTSGTTDTQYF
>TRBV28|.|.|.
CASSFPGDGYEQYF
>TRBV30|.|.|.
CAWSVDSPYEQYF
>TRBV28|.|.|TRBD2
CASSWRGAEQYF
>TRBV20-1|.|TRBJ2-7|.
CSARGDGAPYEQYF
>TRBV4-1|few|TRBJ2-6|.
CASSPGGRNSGANVLTF
>TRBV20-1|.|TRBJ2-7|.
CSADASAAYEQYF
>TRBV18|.|TRBJ2-5|TRBD1
CASSPAQGALRETQYF
>TRBV7-3|.|TRBJ1-1|TRBD1
CASSVIQGRAFF
>TRBV20-1|few|TRBJ2-5|TRBD1
CSARLTGGTETQYF
>TRBV20-1|few|TRBJ2-5|.
CSAGGESKETQYF
>TRBV4-1|.|TRBJ2-7|TRBD2
CASSQRTSGTHEQYF
>TRBV27|few|TRBJ2-7|.
CASRDASSYEQYF
>TRBV7-6|.|TRBJ2-7|TRBD2
CASSPLAGYPYEQYF
>TRBV29-1|few|TRBJ2-1|.
CSGKGTPYNEQFF
>TRBV20-1|few|TRBJ2-3|.
CSASLSRGRRPDTQYF
>TRBV6-2/TRBV6-3|few|TRBJ2-7|.
CASRGLRNYGYEQYF
>TRBV27|.|TRBJ2-3|TRBD1
CASSLFPTGLTDTQYF
>TRBV7-8|.|.|TRBD1
CASSSGQDGETQYF
>TRBV7-2|.|TRBJ1-1|TRBD1
CASSLQGARYTEAFF
>TRBV5-1|few|TRBJ2-5|.
CASSPAELQYF
>TRBV20-1|.|TRBJ2-1|.
CSAREGASSYNEQFF
>TRBV7-8|.|TRBJ2-2|.
CASSLVSRGRGTGELFF
>TRBV4-1|few|TRBJ2-5|TRBD2
CASSQTGLAKETQYF
>TRBV5-1|.|TRBJ1-2|TRBD1
CASSWGQGAIHGYTF
>TRBV5-1|.|TRBJ1-3|.
CASSPTGGNTIYF
>TRBV4-1|many|TRBJ1-2|.
CASSQEGATYYGYTF
>TRBV7-2|.|TRBJ2-7|.
CASSLGAESSYEQYF
>TRBV25-1|few|TRBJ2-5|.
CASSELVSGERTQYF
>TRBV5-5|once|TRBJ2-2|TRBD1
CASRPTGGGTGELFF
>TRBV15|few|TRBJ2-3|.
CATSRQKTGWVADTQYF
>TRBV12-3/TRBV12-4|.|TRBJ2-5|TRBD2
CASGLAGDRETQYF
>TRBV2|.|TRBJ2-3|.
CASSDLRRGGTDTQYF